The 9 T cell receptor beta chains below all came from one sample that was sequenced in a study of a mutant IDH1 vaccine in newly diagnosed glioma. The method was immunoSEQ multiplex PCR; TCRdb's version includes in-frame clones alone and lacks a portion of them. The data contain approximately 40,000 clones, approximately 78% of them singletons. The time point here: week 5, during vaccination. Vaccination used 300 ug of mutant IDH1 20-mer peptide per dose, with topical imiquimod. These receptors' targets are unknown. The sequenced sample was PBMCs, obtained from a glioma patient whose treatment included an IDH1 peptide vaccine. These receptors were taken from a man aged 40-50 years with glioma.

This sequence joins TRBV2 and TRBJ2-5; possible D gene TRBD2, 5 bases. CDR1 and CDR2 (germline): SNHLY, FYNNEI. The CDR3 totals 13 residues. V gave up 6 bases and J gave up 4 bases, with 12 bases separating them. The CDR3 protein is CASRLLGLETQYF. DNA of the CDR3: TGTGCCAGCAGGCTACTAGGACTAGAGACCCAGTACTTC.

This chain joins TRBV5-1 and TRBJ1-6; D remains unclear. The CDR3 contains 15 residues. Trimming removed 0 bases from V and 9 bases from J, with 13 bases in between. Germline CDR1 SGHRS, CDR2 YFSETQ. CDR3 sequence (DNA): TGCGCCAGCAGCTTGGCCTCGGGCTTTAGTTCACCCCTCCACTTT. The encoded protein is CASSLASGFSSPLHF.

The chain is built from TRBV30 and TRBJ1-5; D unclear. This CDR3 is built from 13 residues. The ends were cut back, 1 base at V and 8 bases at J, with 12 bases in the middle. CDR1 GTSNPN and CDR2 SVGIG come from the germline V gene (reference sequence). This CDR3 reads CAWSAHMVEPQHF. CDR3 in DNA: TGTGCCTGGAGTGCCCATATGGTAGAGCCCCAGCATTTT.

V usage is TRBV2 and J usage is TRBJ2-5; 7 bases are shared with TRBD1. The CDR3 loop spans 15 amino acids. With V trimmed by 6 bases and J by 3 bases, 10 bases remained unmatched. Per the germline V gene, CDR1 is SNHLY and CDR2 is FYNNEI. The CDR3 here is CASSVDRYPEETQYF. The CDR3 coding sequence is TGTGCCAGCAGCGTGGACAGGTACCCCGAAGAGACCCAGTACTTC.

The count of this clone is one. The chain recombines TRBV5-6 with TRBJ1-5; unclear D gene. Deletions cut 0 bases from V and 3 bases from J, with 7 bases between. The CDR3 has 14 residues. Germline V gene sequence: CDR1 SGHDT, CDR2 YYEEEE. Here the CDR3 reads CASSLDGNNQPQHF. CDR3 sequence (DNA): TGTGCCAGCAGCTTGGACGGGAACAATCAGCCCCAGCATTTT.

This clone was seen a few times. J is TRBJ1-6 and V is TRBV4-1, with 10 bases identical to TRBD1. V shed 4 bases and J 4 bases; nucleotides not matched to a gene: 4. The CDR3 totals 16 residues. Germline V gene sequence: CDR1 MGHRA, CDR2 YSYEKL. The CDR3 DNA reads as TGCGCCAGCAGCCGAGGGACAGGGGAGTATAATTCACCCCTCCACTTT. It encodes CASSRGTGEYNSPLHF.

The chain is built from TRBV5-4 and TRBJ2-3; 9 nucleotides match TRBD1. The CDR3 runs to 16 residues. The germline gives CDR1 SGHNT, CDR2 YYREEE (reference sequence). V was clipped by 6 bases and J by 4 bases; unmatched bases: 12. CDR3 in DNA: TGTGCCAGCACTCTGGGGCGGGACAGGGTTTCAGATACGCAGTATTTT. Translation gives CASTLGRDRVSDTQYF. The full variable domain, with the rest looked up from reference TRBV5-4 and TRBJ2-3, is ETGVTQSPTHLIKTRGQQVTLRCSSQSGHNTVSWYQQALGQGPQFIFQYYREEENGRGNFPPRFSGLQFPNYSSELNVNALELDDSALYLCASTLGRDRVSDTQYFGPGTRLTVL.

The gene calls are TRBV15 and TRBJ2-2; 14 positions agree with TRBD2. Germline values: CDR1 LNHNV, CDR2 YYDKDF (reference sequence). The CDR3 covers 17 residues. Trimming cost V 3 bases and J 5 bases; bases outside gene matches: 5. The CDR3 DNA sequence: TGTGCCACCAGCAGGGGACTAGCGGGGGCGGGTACCGGGGAGCTGTTTTTT. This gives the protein CATSRGLAGAGTGELFF.

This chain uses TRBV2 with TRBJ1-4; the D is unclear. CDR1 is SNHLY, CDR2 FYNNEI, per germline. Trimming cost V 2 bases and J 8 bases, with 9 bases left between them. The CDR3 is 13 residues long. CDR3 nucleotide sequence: TGTGCCAGCAGTGAAAACTTGGGGGAAAAACTGTTTTTT. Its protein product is CASSENLGEKLFF. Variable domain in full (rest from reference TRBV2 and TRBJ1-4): EPEVTQTPSHQVTQMGQEVILRCVPISNHLYFYWYRQILGQKVEFLVSFYNNEISEKSEIFDDQFSVERPDGSNFTLKIRSTKLEDSAMYFCASSENLGEKLFFGSGTQLSVL.